The following is a TCR beta chain sequence with its context. No antigen is known for it. No much larger clonotype is one base removed from it; base qualities were not supplied. This sample stems from a study of blood T cell repertoires in COVID-19 (dated by TCRdb to the early 2020s). With respect to the entire study: The collaborator samples originated in the United States, Italy and Spain and spanned the acute and convalescent phases of COVID-19. The material from the prospective study consisted of cDNA or gDNA derived from T cells, B-cell-depleted T cells, or PBMCs. Samples came from the ongoing ImmuneRACE study (first 160 participants) plus 1,254 subjects from 6 global collaborators. Where available, HLA class I and class II types were obtained from metadata supplied by the sample provider rather than from assay-based typing. The dataset comprised deeply sampled blood TCRbeta repertoires from subjects exposed to, actively infected with, or recovered from COVID-19. The sample metadata nearly always contained a de-identified subject ID, COVID-19 status, age in years and sex. The repertoires were released in a freely available public database meant as a resource for research on the immune response to SARS-CoV-2. What the work shows at the level of the full study, not this receptor alone: The amount of clinical and demographic metadata varied by source and participant and was provided uncurated.

The immunoSEQ Assay, a bias-controlled multiplex PCR, was used to amplify TCRbeta CDR3 regions from genomic DNA. The original pipeline was this. Within the assay, amplification of reference gene primers was used to estimate how many nucleated cells each sample contained. Sequence reads were collapsed and filtered to measure the absolute abundance of every unique TCRbeta CDR3 rearrangement. For each sample, productive Simpson clonality was calculated as the square root of Simpson's diversity index over productive rearrangements. TCRdb limited this immuneACCESS table to in-frame rearrangements with V and J called. A share of clones is missing; checked studies link under half to unresolved V genes, and the rest is unexplained. V and J calls and clone size are given by that table; D and trimming were obtained from the DNA. The sample data list roughly 96,000 clones, and roughly 82% of these were observed just once. Of the sample, 18% falls within the top ten clones.

The collaborating institutions used their own protocols to collect whole blood in K2EDTA tubes. Collaborator samples were shipped for TCRbeta analysis as frozen whole blood, isolated PBMCs, or DNA extracted from either sample type. Taken from the germline V gene, the CDR1 and CDR2 loops are SGDLS and YYNGEE. Measured from the cysteine to the phenylalanine, the CDR3 is 15 residues long. The read is trimmed to its CDR3 DNA, 45 bases read in frame from base 1. Germline trimming: 1 base from V, 4 bases from J; junction bases outside gene matches: 7. Sequences were obtained from peripheral blood. Here the chain combines TRBV9 and TRBJ2-5, and 7 bases in between align with TRBD2. The TCR originated in an elderly man with acute or convalescent COVID-19. This receptor carries the CDR3 CASSVSGGLGETQYF. The bases are TGTGCCAGCAGCGTATCCGGGGGGTTGGGAGAGACCCAGTACTTC.